Presented here are 25 T cell receptor beta chains from one specimen sequenced in a study of blood T cell repertoires in COVID-19. Generated by immunoSEQ multiplex PCR, the TCRdb table keeps only in-frame clones and is missing some. The table has about 210,000 clones, 89% seen once. The sample taken for sequencing was peripheral blood. The receptors here all came from a woman in her thirties or forties with acute or convalescent COVID-19.

The sample holds a few counts of this clone. The rearrangement links TRBV3-1 (or the pseudogene TRBV3-2) to TRBJ1-1, with a weak D call TRBD1 (5 bases). V shed 4 bases and J shed 5 bases, with 11 bases lying between them. Per the germline V gene, CDR1 is LGHDT and CDR2 is YNNKEL (reference sequence). The CDR3 is made up of 13 amino acids. Here the CDR3 reads CASSREGETEAFF. DNA for the CDR3: TGTGCCAGCAGCCGCGAAGGGGAAACTGAAGCTTTCTTT.

This chain uses TRBV18 with TRBJ2-7; 9 nucleotides match TRBD1. There are 16 residues in the CDR3. The germline V gene encodes CDR1 KGHSH and CDR2 LQKENI. The trim removed 4 bases at V and 4 bases at J, leaving 11 bases unmatched. CDR3 amino acids: CASSLSRSGQGYEQYV. Written as DNA, the CDR3 is TGTGCCAGCTCACTATCCCGGTCGGGACAGGGTTACGAGCAGTACGTC.

The rearrangement uses TRBV24-1 and TRBJ1-6; 9 nucleotides align to TRBD1. V lost 4 bases to trimming and J lost 7 bases; unmatched junction nucleotides: 16. From germline, CDR1 is KGHDR and CDR2 SFDVKD. CDR3 length: 19 residues. CDR3 sequence reads: CATSDHGPGQGISNSPLHF. The CDR3 bases are TGTGCCACCAGTGACCACGGGCCGGGACAGGGAATCTCCAATTCACCCCTCCACTTT.

CDR3 residues: CAWSGGGTKNIQYF. The CDR3 DNA follows: TGTGCCTGGAGTGGAGGGGGAACCAAAAACATTCAGTACTTC. V and J are TRBV30 and TRBJ2-4, with D perhaps matching TRBD1 (6 bases). The CDR3 contains 14 residues. Trimming removed 1 base from V and 2 bases from J, with 9 bases in between. Germline V gene lookup returns CDR1 GTSNPN and CDR2 SVGIG (reference sequence).

V is TRBV24-1 and J is TRBJ1-1; D remains unclear. This CDR3 contains 12 residues. From germline, CDR1 is KGHDR and CDR2 SFDVKD. V lost 1 base, J lost 6 bases, and 5 bases lay in between. This CDR3 is CATSDFGAEAFF. The DNA of the CDR3 is TGTGCCACCAGTGATTTCGGGGCTGAAGCTTTCTTT.

This clone was seen only once. This sequence joins TRBV28 and TRBJ1-1, with a weak D call TRBD1 (6 bases). The CDR3 runs to 13 residues. Looked up from germline, CDR1 is MDHEN and CDR2 is SYDVKM. V gave up 10 bases and J gave up 1 base, with 13 bases separating them. The CDR3 reads CATLGHWNTEAFF. The DNA for the CDR3 is TGTGCCACACTGGGACATTGGAACACTGAAGCTTTCTTT.

The J gene is TRBJ1-1, the V gene TRBV5-1; unclear D gene. V lost 2 bases to trimming and J lost 1 base, with 6 bases between them. Germline assignment: CDR1 SGHRS and CDR2 YFSETQ. This CDR3 is built from 13 residues. The CDR3 is CASSFSENTEAFF. The CDR3, as DNA: TGCGCCAGCAGCTTCTCAGAGAACACTGAAGCTTTCTTT.

The chain carries TRBV5-6 and TRBJ2-2; no firm D call. V lost 4 bases and J 1 base, leaving 8 bases between the germline ends. The CDR3 covers 14 residues. CDR1 and CDR2 from the germline V gene are SGHDT and YYEEEE. The CDR3 spells CASSQVENTGELFF. The CDR3 DNA sequence: TGTGCCAGCAGCCAGGTAGAGAACACCGGGGAGCTGTTTTTT.

V is TRBV19 and J is TRBJ1-1; 9 bases align to TRBD1. Germline values: CDR1 LNHDA, CDR2 SQIVND (reference sequence). Trimming removed 6 bases from V and 4 bases from J; junction bases left unmatched: 6. This CDR3 has 14 residues. The CDR3 here is CASSRDRDPTEAFF. The CDR3 DNA reads TGTGCCAGTAGCCGGGACAGGGATCCCACTGAAGCTTTCTTT. Based on the CDR3 plus reference TRBV19 and TRBJ1-1, the full variable domain is DGGITQSPKYLFRKEGQNVTLSCEQNLNHDAMYWYRQDPGQGLRLIYYSQIVNDFQKGDIAEGYSVSREKKESFPLTVTSAQKNPTAFYLCASSRDRDPTEAFFGQGTRLTVV.

This chain uses TRBV27 with TRBJ2-3; 16 bases line up with TRBD2. Germline V gene data show CDR1 as MNHEY and CDR2 as SMNVEV (reference sequence). This CDR3 comprises 20 residues. J gave up 2 bases and V 5 bases, and 13 bases lay outside the gene matches. CDR3 residues: CASSLPGLAGGHHFTDTQYF. The CDR3 DNA is TGTGCCAGCAGTCTACCGGGACTAGCGGGGGGGCACCACTTCACAGATACGCAGTATTTT.

CDR3 sequence reads: CASSSSGLGGYTF. In nucleotides, the CDR3 is TGTGCCAGCAGTTCTTCAGGTTTAGGTGGCTACACCTTC. The chain recombines TRBV6-6 with TRBJ1-2; unclear D gene. Trimming took off 4 bases at V and 7 bases at J, with 13 bases between the two ends. The germline V gene encodes CDR1 MNHNY and CDR2 SVGAGI (reference sequence). The CDR3 loop spans 13 amino acids.

J is TRBJ1-3 and V is TRBV7-3; tentatively, D is TRBD1 (6 bases). Germline CDR1 is SGHTA and CDR2 is FQGTGA. Trimming took 5 bases from V and 4 from J, leaving 18 bases between them. The CDR3 loop spans 16 amino acids. The CDR3 spells CASSQQPHGTGNTIYF. The DNA of the CDR3 is TGTGCCAGCAGCCAGCAACCCCATGGGACAGGAAACACCATATATTTT.

The V gene is TRBV19, the J gene TRBJ1-2; D is unclear. Germline CDR1 reads LNHDA; CDR2 reads SQIVND (reference sequence). CDR3 length: 15 amino acids. V was pared by 2 bases and J by 4 bases, with 14 bases between. CDR3 sequence (DNA): TGTGCCAGTAGTATACAGGAAGGTGTTGGCTATGGCTACACCTTC. Amino acid sequence: CASSIQEGVGYGYTF.

The chain is built from TRBV15 and TRBJ2-7; 7 bases map to TRBD2. The V and J ends lost 1 base and 2 bases, in that order; junction bases with no gene match: 2. Germline assignment: CDR1 LNHNV and CDR2 YYDKDF (reference sequence). The CDR3 covers 14 residues. The DNA of the CDR3 is TGTGCCACCAGCAGAGGGGGAGGGGCCTACGAGCAGTACGTC. This sequence encodes CATSRGGGAYEQYV.

The V gene is TRBV7-2, the J gene TRBJ1-1; 8 bases are a match to TRBD1. CDR3 length: 16 residues. CDR1 is SGHTA and CDR2 is FQGNSA in the germline V gene. V trimming: 3 bases; J trimming: 5 bases; junction bases outside the gene matches: 11. CDR3 nucleotides: TGTGCCAGCAGCTTTACGCAGGGGGCGTGGGGGACTGAAGCTTTCTTT. Translated: CASSFTQGAWGTEAFF.

The rearrangement links TRBV4-2 to TRBJ2-5, with 14 bases identical to TRBD2. CDR3 length equals 16 residues. After removal of 4 bases from V and 0 bases from J, the junction contained 1 base not matched to a gene. Germline CDR1 reads LGHNA; CDR2 reads YNFKEQ. The CDR3 protein is CASSPGLAGDQETQYF. The CDR3 nucleotides are TGTGCCAGCAGCCCGGGACTAGCGGGGGACCAAGAGACCCAGTACTTC.

Points on this clone: The identical CDR3 is also encoded by other nucleotide sequences in the sample. This rearrangement joins TRBV9 to TRBJ1-5; D unclear. This CDR3 is 15 amino acids long. Germline assignment: CDR1 SGDLS and CDR2 YYNGEE. With 0 bases removed from V and 2 bases from J, the gap between germline ends came to 9 bases. The CDR3 DNA follows: TGTGCCAGCAGCGTAGGAGGCGGTGGCAATCAGCCCCAGCATTTT. It yields the protein CASSVGGGGNQPQHF.

The V gene is TRBV9, the J gene TRBJ2-3; 8 bases fit TRBD2. Trimming took 3 bases from V and 5 from J; bases not matched to a gene: 14. This CDR3 is 17 amino acids long. The V gene's germline CDR1 is SGDLS and CDR2 YYNGEE. The CDR3 bases are TGTGCCAGCAGCGGCTCGTTTGGCGGGGGGCCGCGAGATACGCAGTATTTT. Encoded protein: CASSGSFGGGPRDTQYF.

The V gene is TRBV27, the J gene TRBJ1-1; possibly TRBD1 for D (5 bases). CDR1 MNHEY and CDR2 SMNVEV come from the germline V gene (reference sequence). The CDR3 has 13 amino acids. Trimming pared 6 bases from V and 2 bases from J, leaving 10 bases between. The DNA of the CDR3 is TGTGCCAGCAGGCCTCAGGGTAACACTGAAGCTTTCTTT. Its protein product is CASRPQGNTEAFF.

The chain carries TRBV5-6 and TRBJ2-5, with 7 positions matching TRBD1. The CDR3 covers 16 residues. The V gene's germline CDR1 is SGHDT and CDR2 YYEEEE. With V trimmed by 3 bases and J by 7 bases, 15 bases remained unmatched. The CDR3 region is CASSSVRTGIAWTQYF. CDR3 nucleotides: TGTGCCAGCAGCTCCGTTAGGACAGGAATAGCCTGGACCCAGTACTTC.

The J gene is TRBJ2-1, the V gene TRBV23-1, with 11 bases fitting TRBD1. TRBV23-1 carries the ORF label, with uncertain function. The CDR3 is 14 residues long. V lost 6 bases and J lost 8; bases outside the gene matches: 6. CDR3 DNA sequence: TGCGCCAGCAGCCGGGACAGGGGGATGTATGAGCAGTTCTTC. Its protein is CASSRDRGMYEQFF.

The V and J genes are TRBV2 and TRBJ1-2; D is unresolved. In germline, CDR1 is SNHLY, CDR2 FYNNEI. CDR3 size: 12 residues. With 6 bases removed from V and 3 bases from J, the gap between germline ends came to 8 bases. The CDR3 here is CASRVLDYGYTF. DNA of the CDR3: TGTGCCAGCAGGGTACTGGACTATGGCTACACCTTC.

This chain joins TRBV3-1 (or the pseudogene TRBV3-2) and TRBJ1-5, with 7 positions matching TRBD1. The junction had 5 bases not matched to a gene; V was cut back by 4 bases and J by 11 bases. Germline-derived CDR1 and CDR2 are LGHDT and YNNKEL (reference sequence). This CDR3 contains 12 residues. The CDR3: CASSPRQGTQHF. The DNA of the CDR3 is TGTGCCAGCAGCCCACGACAGGGAACCCAGCATTTT.

J is TRBJ1-2 and V is TRBV29-1, with 8 bases fitting TRBD1. Germline V gene lookup returns CDR1 SQVTM and CDR2 ANQGSEA. Trimming cost V 4 bases and J 0 bases; bases outside gene matches: 4. The CDR3 consists of 14 residues. The CDR3 region is CSVGTGMSNYGYTF. CDR3 nucleotide sequence: TGCAGCGTTGGGACAGGGATGTCTAACTATGGCTACACCTTC.

The chain links TRBV24-1 to TRBJ1-1, with a possible D match to TRBD1 (5 bases). The germline CDR1 and CDR2 sequences are KGHDR and SFDVKD. The CDR3 sequence is 14 residues long. The germline V and J ends were trimmed by 3 bases and 7 bases, with 14 bases remaining between them. CDR3 coding DNA: TGTGCCACCAGTGATCCAGGGAAGAGGAGTGAAGCTTTCTTT. It encodes CATSDPGKRSEAFF.